The 17 T cell receptor beta chains given below trace back to one sample, sequenced in a study of cytomegalovirus exposure and HLA in healthy donors. The PCR was carried out with 60 Vbeta primers and 13 Jbeta primers. Here immunoSEQ multiplex PCR was the method, and the copy in TCRdb shows in-frame clones only, minus some. Its listing shows 100,000 to 150,000 clones. Material: PBMCs. Receptors originate from a man aged 25 to 40 in good health and CMV-seronegative.

DNA for the CDR3: TGTGCCAGCAGCTTGGTGGCAGGGGTGTACGAGCAGTACTTC. It encodes CASSLVAGVYEQYF. The genes are TRBV5-6 and TRBJ2-7; perhaps TRBD1 as D (6 bases). Trimming stripped 0 bases from V and 4 bases from J, with 11 bases between. CDR3 length equals 14 residues. Germline-derived CDR1 and CDR2 are SGHDT and YYEEEE.

This clone is classed as medium-sized by frequency. The chain uses TRBV27 and TRBJ2-1; D gene uncertain. The CDR3 has 14 residues. Germline CDR1 reads MNHEY; CDR2 reads SMNVEV (reference sequence). V lost 6 bases and J 6 bases, leaving 15 bases between the germline ends. The CDR3 reads CASSRPSLGNEQFF. CDR3 in DNA: TGTGCCAGCAGCCGACCCTCCCTAGGCAATGAGCAGTTCTTC.

The chain employs TRBV28 and TRBJ2-1; a weak D match, TRBD2 (5 bases). Germline loops: CDR1 MDHEN, CDR2 SYDVKM. This CDR3 is 14 amino acids long. Trimming left V 2 bases short and J 8 bases short, with 13 bases between. This CDR3 is CASSLGLANDEQFF. CDR3 nucleotide sequence: TGTGCCAGCAGTTTAGGGCTAGCTAACGATGAGCAGTTCTTC.

The chain has TRBV7-9 and TRBJ2-4, with 10 nucleotides matching TRBD1. The CDR3 is 19 amino acids. J was trimmed by 1 base and V by 2 bases; bases with no gene match: 11. Germline V gene sequence: CDR1 SEHNR, CDR2 FQNEAQ (reference sequence). The CDR3 region is CASSLFPTGGGMAKNIQYF. The CDR3 coding sequence is TGTGCCAGCAGCTTATTCCCGACAGGGGGCGGTATGGCCAAAAACATTCAGTACTTC.

The chain employs TRBV13 and TRBJ2-3; 9 positions agree with TRBD1. CDR1 PRHDT and CDR2 FYEKMQ come from the germline V gene (reference sequence). The CDR3 sequence is 14 residues long. The trim removed 4 bases at V and 7 bases at J, leaving 6 bases unmatched. CDR3 nucleotide sequence: TGTGCCAGCAGCTCGCGGACAGGGGTCTATACGCAGTATTTT. It is translated as CASSSRTGVYTQYF.

This chain connects TRBV6-5 to TRBJ2-3; no definite D call. The CDR3 extends over 15 amino acids. The V gene's germline CDR1 is MNHEY and CDR2 SVGAGI. V lost 7 bases and J 5 bases, leaving 19 bases between the germline ends. The CDR3 DNA sequence: TGTGCCAGCAAAACAGACAACCGGATGGGAGATACGCAGTATTTT. It encodes CASKTDNRMGDTQYF.

This chain links TRBV4-2 with TRBJ2-2; the D gene is possibly TRBD2 (5 bases). The CDR3 extends over 17 amino acids. V shed 0 bases and J shed 5 bases, with 16 bases lying between them. From germline, CDR1 is LGHNA and CDR2 YNFKEQ. The CDR3: CASSQDIGLEGTGELFF. CDR3 coding DNA: TGTGCCAGCAGCCAAGATATCGGGCTAGAGGGAACCGGGGAGCTGTTTTTT.

J is TRBJ2-7 and V is TRBV10-3; 8 bases agree with TRBD2. CDR1 and CDR2 (germline): ENHRY, SYGVKD. The CDR3 length is 16 residues. V shed 10 bases and J 5 bases; nucleotides not matched to a gene: 19. Written as DNA, the CDR3 is TGTGCCACCCAAATCCAAGTGGACGGGGGGGGAAACGAGCAGTACTTC. This gives the protein CATQIQVDGGGNEQYF.

A remark on this clone: Other DNA sequences in the same sample also yield this CDR3. The V gene is TRBV7-3, the J gene TRBJ2-1; 7 bases are shared with TRBD2. The germline V gene encodes CDR1 SGHTA and CDR2 FQGTGA. V was clipped by 2 bases and J by 0 bases; unmatched bases: 4. This CDR3 region has 16 residues. CDR3 region: CASSLLAGVSYNEQFF. CDR3 nucleotide sequence: TGTGCCAGCAGCTTATTGGCGGGAGTCTCCTACAATGAGCAGTTCTTC.

The V and J genes are TRBV2 and TRBJ1-3; TRBD1 matches at 7 bases. After removal of 5 bases from V and 8 bases from J, the junction contained 9 bases not matched to a gene. The CDR3 spans 14 residues. Germline V CDR1 and CDR2: SNHLY, FYNNEI. DNA of the CDR3: TGTGCCAGCAGTCTGGAGGGGGCAGGGGACACCATATATTTT. Its protein product is CASSLEGAGDTIYF.

The CDR3 sequence: CASSPGAIRSAPEKLFF. The CDR3 region has the DNA TGTGCCAGCTCACCAGGGGCTATCAGGTCCGCCCCTGAAAAACTGTTTTTT. The rearrangement uses TRBV18 and TRBJ1-4, with D perhaps TRBD1 (5 bases). The V gene lost 2 bases and the J gene lost 7 bases, with 20 bases spanning the gap. This CDR3 has 17 residues. CDR1 is KGHSH and CDR2 is LQKENI in the germline V gene.

The V gene is TRBV4-2, the J gene TRBJ1-2, with D tentatively TRBD1 (6 bases). There are 14 residues in the CDR3. Per the germline V gene, CDR1 is LGHNA and CDR2 is YNFKEQ. Trimming removed 0 bases at V and 6 bases at J, with 11 bases between. CDR3 amino acids: CASSQERAGDGYTF. The DNA for the CDR3 is TGTGCCAGCAGCCAAGAAAGGGCAGGGGATGGCTACACCTTC.

The CDR3 is CASSLDGSPYEQYF. The CDR3 nucleotides read TGTGCCAGCAGCTTGGATGGCTCTCCCTACGAGCAGTACTTC. The chain carries TRBV5-4 and TRBJ2-7; no clear D gene. Germline values: CDR1 SGHNT, CDR2 YYREEE (reference sequence). With 0 bases removed from V and 2 bases from J, the gap between germline ends came to 9 bases. The CDR3 extends over 14 amino acids. Based on the CDR3 plus reference TRBV5-4 and TRBJ2-7, the full variable domain is ETGVTQSPTHLIKTRGQQVTLRCSSQSGHNTVSWYQQALGQGPQFIFQYYREEENGRGNFPPRFSGLQFPNYSSELNVNALELDDSALYLCASSLDGSPYEQYFGPGTRLTVT.

V usage is TRBV4-2 and J usage is TRBJ1-1; D uncertain. Germline-derived CDR1 and CDR2 are LGHNA and YNFKEQ. Trimming shortened V by 0 bases and J by 0 bases, and 11 bases separated the two germline ends. The CDR3 sequence is 16 residues long. Here the CDR3 reads CASSQDPFLVNTEAFF. As DNA, the CDR3 is TGTGCCAGCAGCCAAGATCCCTTTCTCGTGAACACTGAAGCTTTCTTT.

CDR3 sequence: CASSWPSPRDRGREQYF. CDR3 sequence (DNA): TGTGCCAGCAGCTGGCCATCTCCCCGGGACAGGGGGCGCGAGCAGTACTTC. The chain combines TRBV28 with TRBJ2-7, with 12 bases that match TRBD1. This CDR3 region has 17 residues. With 6 bases clipped from V and 6 bases from J, the junction kept 15 bases outside the gene matches. The germline gives CDR1 MDHEN, CDR2 SYDVKM.

This rearrangement joins TRBV19 to TRBJ2-4, with TRBD1 identical over 7 bases. Trimming took 1 base from V and 2 from J; bases not matched to a gene: 2. Germline V gene sequence: CDR1 LNHDA, CDR2 SQIVND (reference sequence). The CDR3 extends over 15 amino acids. This CDR3 is CASSIGTGSKNIQYF. DNA for the CDR3: TGTGCCAGTAGTATAGGGACAGGTTCCAAAAACATTCAGTACTTC.

CDR3 sequence reads: CAWSVPGGGNTIYF. CDR3 coding DNA: TGTGCCTGGAGTGTACCGGGGGGTGGAAACACCATATATTTT. The gene calls are TRBV30 and TRBJ1-3, with D perhaps TRBD1 (5 bases). CDR3 length: 14 amino acids. Trimming cost V 0 bases and J 3 bases, with 9 bases left between them. In germline, CDR1 is GTSNPN, CDR2 SVGIG (reference sequence).